This T cell receptor beta chain was found in a study of T cell responses to AZD1222 COVID-19 vaccine (dated by TCRdb to about 2021). About the study as a whole: AZD1222 recipients with second doses at about 4 weeks or about 12 weeks were pooled, because spike-specific TCR depth and breadth did not differ between schedules. A total of more than 230 trial participants underwent TCR sequencing, of whom about 200 had received two doses of AZD1222 and 26 had received two doses of the MenACWY control vaccine. Enrollment into the trials was organized by age into subgroups of 18-55, 56-69 and 70-plus years, and those subgroups contained about 160, 30 and 59 TCR-sequenced participants, respectively. Paper-wide results and their limitations: Because no samples from the day 14 peak response were available, repertoires could be characterized only after the peak T cell response. The 56-69-year group was small, and its depth increase did not reach significance, likely because of low power. Vaccine-associated CD4 TCRs spanned the whole spike protein, with dominant responses in regions 160-218 and 743-854. Only five to seven AZD1222 recipients were SARS-CoV-2 seropositive at baseline, limiting conclusions about previously exposed vaccinees. Nearly half of unique spike-specific TCRs reportedly recognized epitopes outside regions mutated in the B.1.351 and B.1.1.7 variants. Most participants were white British and females outnumbered males, and the authors suggested that clonal diversity may have been underestimated. Spike-specific TCR breadth and depth rose significantly after two AZD1222 doses compared with day 0 and with MenACWY recipients.

The CDR3 regions of human TCRbeta chains were analyzed by immunosequencing. Concerning the study's data processing: Repertoire TCRs were matched against a reference library of SARS-CoV-2-specific TCRs generated with the MIRA antigen-specificity platform. Breadth was defined as the fraction of unique TCRs that were SARS-CoV-2-associated. Depth was defined as the fraction of total T cells that were SARS-CoV-2-associated. Each spike-specific TCR was assigned to its reactive spike region and to a CD4 or CD8 class using the MIRA data. Log10-transformed breadth and depth values were compared by one-way ANOVA with Sidak's multiple comparisons tests. TCRdb holds this immuneACCESS table with in-frame rearrangements only. Some clones are missing; in checked studies, unresolved V genes explain under half, and the rest has no known cause. For V, J and clone size, that table is used; D and trimming come from the DNA. The sample yields around 150,000 clones; around 90% were counted once. 5% of the sample is taken by the ten largest.

Comments on this clone: What this receptor recognizes is not known. No clone much larger than this one lies a single base away; base qualities are absent.

Reading the label with the study, this specimen's time point is: baseline before first vaccination. Vaccinee samples were obtained from the UK trials COV001 and COV002, which included a single-blind randomized controlled phase 2/3 trial of AZD1222 (ChAdOx1 nCoV-19) in healthy adults. For TCRbeta chain sequencing, PBMC samples from trial participants were taken at day 0 and at day 28 after the second dose. This TCR was recovered from an adult in good health. Specimen: peripheral blood, collected on day 0 of AZD1222 vaccination.

CDR3 reads: CASSRTSGPYEQYF. The DNA is as follows: TGTGCCAGCAGCCGGACTAGCGGTCCCTACGAGCAGTACTTC. Recombination connected TRBV6-5 to TRBJ2-7; 10 junctional bases match TRBD2. The germline V gene specifies MNHEY as CDR1 and SVGAGI as CDR2. The CDR3 runs 14 residues from the cysteine to the phenylalanine. Of the read, only the CDR3 DNA is kept; its 42 bases are in frame from base 1. V ends up 6 bases short and J 2 bases short, with an unmatched junction base count of 4.